This TCR beta chain comes out of a study of blood T cell repertoires in COVID-19. The authors' processing: Reference gene primer amplification gave estimated nucleated cell counts. The repertoire was sequenced with immunoSEQ multiplex PCR; TCRdb's copy has only in-frame clones and lacks some. The DNA gave D and trimming, while V, J and clone size come from that table. The sample contains about 210,000 clones, about four fifths of which appear only once. This clonotype was sampled from a woman older than 75 with COVID-19, enrolled during active disease. Sequencing was done on a sample of peripheral blood.

The DNA for the CDR3 is TGTGCCAGCAGTGAAATGGGTGGTAGCGGGGAGCAGTTCTTC. It specifies CASSEMGGSGEQFF. This chain uses TRBV2 with TRBJ2-1, with 7 nucleotides matching TRBD2. The junction had 8 bases not matched to a gene; V was cut back by 2 bases and J by 10 bases. The CDR3 extends over 14 amino acids. Germline V gives CDR1 SNHLY, CDR2 FYNNEI.